Shown below are 23 T cell receptor beta chains from a single sample sequenced in a study of T cell changes during pregnancy in multiple sclerosis. Repertoires were generated with immunoSEQ multiplex PCR, while TCRdb's copy carries only in-frame clones and drops some. The repertoire holds tens of thousands of clones, with approximately 93% as singletons. The sequences come from peripheral blood, collected after pregnancy. The receptors were gathered from a female donor in good health, enrolled as a control in a pregnancy study.

This clone appeared once. This chain connects TRBV20-1 to TRBJ1-1; D is unclear. Germline V gene lookup returns CDR1 DFQATT and CDR2 SNEGSKA (reference sequence). The CDR3 runs 11 residues. The V end lost 0 bases, the J end lost 5 bases, and 4 bases lay between the germline ends. The CDR3 DNA is TGCAGTGCTAGAGATCGGACTGAAGCTTTCTTT. Its protein product is CSARDRTEAFF.

This clone was detected only a few times. This chain joins TRBV19 and TRBJ1-1, with D maybe TRBD1 (6 bases). Trimming cost V 10 bases and J 3 bases, with 15 bases left between them. Germline V CDR1 and CDR2: LNHDA, SQIVND (reference sequence). The CDR3 totals 13 residues. CDR3 nucleotide sequence: TGTGCCACCAAATCCCAGGGGTACACTGAAGCTTTCTTT. Protein product: CATKSQGYTEAFF.

The rearrangement links TRBV2 to TRBJ2-5; 7 nucleotides line up with TRBD1. V shed 8 bases and J 5 bases; nucleotides not matched to a gene: 14. The length of the CDR3 is 15 residues. Germline CDR1 SNHLY, CDR2 FYNNEI. Here the CDR3 reads CASVVPGQFVETQYF. CDR3 sequence (DNA): TGTGCCAGCGTCGTACCGGGACAGTTCGTTGAGACCCAGTACTTC.

This chain uses TRBV5-4 with TRBJ2-3, with 11 bases identical to TRBD2. Germline values: CDR1 SGHNT, CDR2 YYREEE (reference sequence). The V segment lost 7 bases and the J segment 1 base; nucleotides outside the gene matches: 5. The CDR3 runs 15 residues. Here the CDR3 reads CASSLAGGRTDTQYF. The CDR3 region has the DNA TGTGCCAGCTCGCTAGCGGGAGGACGCACAGATACGCAGTATTTT.

DNA of the CDR3: TGCGCCAGCACGTTCCGCCCCCCCGTGGTGGAGGGCCTAGCCAAAAACATTCAGTACTTC. Translating gives CASTFRPPVVEGLAKNIQYF. The rearrangement links TRBV4-1 to TRBJ2-4; D is perhaps TRBD2 (6 bases). The germline V gene encodes CDR1 MGHRA and CDR2 YSYEKL. This CDR3 has 20 residues. Trimming took 7 bases from V and 0 from J, leaving 28 bases between them.

J is TRBJ2-5 and V is TRBV29-1; no clear D gene. This CDR3 is 13 amino acids long. Germline lookup yields CDR1 SQVTM and CDR2 ANQGSEA. Deletions cut 7 bases from V and 5 bases from J, with 17 bases between. The CDR3 DNA reads TGCAGCGCCGTGCTTTCGGGTCCCGAGACCCAGTACTTC. Its translation: CSAVLSGPETQYF.

The rearrangement links TRBV27 to TRBJ2-3; a possible D gene is TRBD2 (5 bases). Between the trimmed V and J ends, which lost 6 bases and 2 bases, there was a span of 12 bases. The V gene's germline CDR1 is MNHEY and CDR2 SMNVEV (reference sequence). This CDR3 has 14 residues. The CDR3 is CASRGWGATDTQYF. In nucleotides, the CDR3 is TGTGCCAGCAGGGGGTGGGGAGCCACAGATACGCAGTATTTT.

The chain couples TRBV6-6 to TRBJ2-5, with 10 bases identical to TRBD2. V shed 0 bases, J shed 3 bases, and the junction held 4 bases outside the gene matches. The CDR3 totals 16 residues. CDR1 and CDR2 from the germline V gene are MNHNY and SVGAGI (reference sequence). The CDR3 here is CASSYSALAGEETQYF. The CDR3 bases are TGTGCCAGCAGTTACTCGGCCCTAGCGGGAGAAGAGACCCAGTACTTC.

This chain connects TRBV28 to TRBJ2-7; 8 bases align to TRBD2. Germline loops: CDR1 MDHEN, CDR2 SYDVKM. The CDR3 has 15 amino acids. J was trimmed by 5 bases and V by 1 base; bases with no gene match: 7. The CDR3 coding sequence is TGTGCCAGCAGTTTATCGGGGGGGTCCTTACACGAGCAGTACTTC. Residues: CASSLSGGSLHEQYF.

The rearrangement joins TRBV7-2 to TRBJ2-1; a weak D match, TRBD2 (6 bases). The length of the CDR3 is 16 residues. V dropped 5 bases and J dropped 10 bases, with 24 bases sitting between them. Looked up from germline, CDR1 is SGHTA and CDR2 is FQGNSA. In nucleotides, the CDR3 is TGTGCCAGCAGCCGTGGGGTCGGGAGTGGAGTGTGGGAGCAGTTCTTC. It codes for CASSRGVGSGVWEQFF.

The chain couples TRBV4-1 to TRBJ1-4, with D maybe TRBD1 (5 bases). The CDR3 has 16 residues. V was cut by 6 bases and J by 0 bases, with 14 bases left in between. Germline V gene data show CDR1 as MGHRA and CDR2 as YSYEKL. The CDR3 DNA reads TGCGCCAGCAGACCTCTCGACAGATCAACTAATGAAAAACTGTTTTTT. Amino acid sequence: CASRPLDRSTNEKLFF.

This chain links TRBV7-9 with TRBJ2-7; 9 positions agree with TRBD2. With V trimmed by 11 bases and J by 2 bases, 10 bases remained unmatched. Germline CDR1 reads SEHNR; CDR2 reads FQNEAQ (reference sequence). This CDR3 has 14 amino acids. CDR3 coding DNA: TGTGCCGTAATACCGGGACTAGCTGCCTACGAGCAGTACTTC. Its protein product is CAVIPGLAAYEQYF.

J is TRBJ2-1 and V is TRBV5-6; D uncertain. Germline V lookup: CDR1 SGHDT, CDR2 YYEEEE. Trimming took off 7 bases at V and 3 bases at J, with 14 bases between the two ends. This CDR3 spans 14 amino acids. The CDR3 nucleotides read TGTGCCAGCGGCCGAATACGTGGCTACAATGAGCAGTTCTTC. Protein product: CASGRIRGYNEQFF. Together with reference TRBV5-6 and TRBJ2-1, the CDR3 gives the full variable domain: DAGVTQSPTHLIKTRGQQVTLRCSPKSGHDTVSWYQQALGQGPQFIFQYYEEEERQRGNFPDRFSGHQFPNYSSELNVNALLLGDSALYLCASGRIRGYNEQFFGPGTRLTVL.

This clone was counted between two and nine times. The chain employs TRBV7-9 and TRBJ1-1; a weak D match, TRBD1 (5 bases). Germline V lookup: CDR1 SEHNR, CDR2 FQNEAQ (reference sequence). The length of the CDR3 is 14 residues. Trimming pared 3 bases from V and 0 bases from J, leaving 8 bases between. CDR3: CASSLDTMNTEAFF. Here the CDR3 DNA reads TGTGCCAGCAGCTTGGACACCATGAACACTGAAGCTTTCTTT.

This sequence joins TRBV19 and TRBJ1-1; 11 bases fit TRBD1. Germline assignment: CDR1 LNHDA and CDR2 SQIVND (reference sequence). The CDR3 has 16 amino acids. The J segment lost 4 bases and the V segment lost 1 base, leaving 5 bases of the junction unmatched. The CDR3 DNA sequence: TGTGCCAGTAGTATAGTGACCGGGACAGGGGGCACTGAAGCTTTCTTT. It is translated as CASSIVTGTGGTEAFF.

Only one count was recorded for this clone. The chain combines TRBV10-3 with TRBJ2-7, with TRBD2 matching over 8 bases. The CDR3 is 13 amino acids. Trimming removed 9 bases from V and 3 bases from J; junction bases left unmatched: 7. Germline CDR1 ENHRY, CDR2 SYGVKD. CDR3 region: CAMGTSGGYEQYF. In DNA, the CDR3 is TGTGCCATGGGGACTAGTGGGGGCTACGAGCAGTACTTC.

The chain employs TRBV5-3 and TRBJ1-3, with D perhaps matching TRBD1 (6 bases). TRBV5-3 is reported as an ORF; its role is uncertain. This CDR3 comprises 17 residues. The germline V and J ends were trimmed by 7 bases and 6 bases, with 26 bases remaining between them. The CDR3 protein is CARPSTGGQGVENTIYF. The CDR3 nucleotides read TGTGCCAGACCTTCCACCGGGGGGCAGGGAGTCGAAAACACCATATATTTT.

V usage is TRBV21-1 and J usage is TRBJ2-1; the D call in the table, TRBD2, was not verified against the DNA. TRBV21-1 counts as a pseudogene. CDR3 length: 17 amino acids. The CDR3 DNA follows: TGTGCCAGCAGCAAAGAGGGCGGGAGCCGGACCTACAATGAGCAGTTCTTC. It is translated as CASSKEGGSRTYNEQFF.

The rearrangement links TRBV6-1 to TRBJ2-1; 14 positions match TRBD2. V shed 11 bases, J shed 14 bases, and the junction held 11 bases outside the gene matches. From germline, CDR1 is MNHNS and CDR2 SASEGT. The CDR3 has 13 amino acids. The CDR3 protein is CAGGTSGRLKKFF. The CDR3 DNA is TGTGCCGGGGGGACTAGCGGGAGACTGAAGAAGTTCTTC.

A word on this clone: The sample contains more than one DNA sequence encoding this CDR3. J is TRBJ2-3 and V is TRBV5-1; tentative D call: TRBD2 (5 bases). Germline V gives CDR1 SGHRS, CDR2 YFSETQ. Trimming took 3 bases from V and 0 from J, leaving 5 bases between them. This CDR3 spans 13 amino acids. CDR3 residues: CASSSGSTDTQYF. CDR3 in DNA: TGCGCCAGCAGCTCGGGGAGCACAGATACGCAGTATTTT.

With regard to this clone: The sample contains more than one DNA sequence encoding this CDR3. CDR3 in DNA: TGTGCCAGCAGCCCGCAGGGTACCTACGAGCAGTACTTC. Amino acids: CASSPQGTYEQYF. The chain joins TRBV7-9 to TRBJ2-7, with TRBD1 as a possible D gene (5 bases). Germline CDR1 is SEHNR and CDR2 is FQNEAQ (reference sequence). CDR3 length: 13 amino acids. With 5 bases removed from V and 2 bases from J, the gap between germline ends came to 10 bases.

V and J are TRBV28 and TRBJ1-4; no firm D call. CDR1 MDHEN and CDR2 SYDVKM come from the germline V gene. This CDR3 comprises 13 residues. Trimming took 4 bases from V and 7 from J, leaving 10 bases between them. In DNA form, the CDR3 reads TGTGCCAGCAGTTCCCCTCAGGCTGAAAAACTGTTTTTT. Its protein product is CASSSPQAEKLFF.

The rearrangement links TRBV30 to TRBJ1-2; D is undetermined. Germline V gives CDR1 GTSNPN, CDR2 SVGIG (reference sequence). The V and J ends lost 4 bases and 8 bases respectively, with 17 bases between them. The CDR3 loop spans 13 amino acids. The CDR3 region is CAWTRASRSGYTF. The DNA for the CDR3 is TGTGCCTGGACCCGAGCTTCGAGGAGCGGCTACACCTTC.